Only a few counts were recorded for the clone carrying this T cell receptor beta chain. The data derive from a study of CD8+ T cells in alopecia areata. As the sequencing template, cDNA was produced by extracting RNA and reverse transcribing it. Profiling relied on immunoSEQ multiplex PCR, and the TCRdb table lists in-frame clones only, not all of them. Altogether about 180,000 clones are present, 59% being singletons, with the ten largest covering approximately 14%. Source: CD4+ T cells sorted from blood, taken at week 0. The source of this sequence is a human donor with alopecia areata.

The CDR3 loop reads CASSFQERSSGANVLTF. The CDR3 DNA follows: TGTGCCAGCAGCTTCCAAGAAAGAAGCTCTGGGGCCAACGTCCTGACTTTC. The gene calls are TRBV7-8 and TRBJ2-6; D call uncertain. The CDR3 spans 17 residues. The germline V gene encodes CDR1 SGHVS and CDR2 FQNEAQ. Trimming removed 3 bases at V and 0 bases at J, with 12 bases between.